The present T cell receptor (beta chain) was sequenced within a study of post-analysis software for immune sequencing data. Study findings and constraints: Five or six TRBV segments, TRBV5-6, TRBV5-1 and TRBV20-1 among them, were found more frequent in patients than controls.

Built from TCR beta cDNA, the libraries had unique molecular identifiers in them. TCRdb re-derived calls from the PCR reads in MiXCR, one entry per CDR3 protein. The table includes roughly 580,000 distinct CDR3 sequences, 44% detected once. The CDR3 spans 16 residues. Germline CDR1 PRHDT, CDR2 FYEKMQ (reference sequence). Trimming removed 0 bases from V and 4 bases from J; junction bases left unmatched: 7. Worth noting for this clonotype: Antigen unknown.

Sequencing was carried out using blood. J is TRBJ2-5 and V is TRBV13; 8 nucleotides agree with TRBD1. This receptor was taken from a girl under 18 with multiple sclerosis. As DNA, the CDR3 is TGTGCCAGCAGCTTAGGCACAGGGGGTGATGGAGAGACCCAGTACTTC. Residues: CASSLGTGGDGETQYF.